These T cell receptor beta chains were read from a single sample in a study of PD-L1 blockade in urothelial cancer. Sequencing used immunoSEQ multiplex PCR; TCRdb keeps in-frame clones, though not all of them. Found here are about 95,000 clones, about nine tenths of them singletons; the top ten hold roughly 2%. The sample consisted of PBMCs, taken around atezolizumab (anti-PD-L1) treatment. The receptors were gathered from a man aged 55 to 70 with urothelial cancer. Each CDR3 is given with its conserved first and last residue. A D gene is named only where the DNA matches it firmly. The listing skips clone size in some rows; elsewhere it reads once, few, many or a size class.

d_gene: TRBD1
j_gene: TRBJ2-3
v_gene: TRBV27
abundance: NA
CDR3aa: CASRKGTGPDTQYF
CDR3nt: TGTGCCAGCCGAAAGGGGACAGGGCCAGATACGCAGTATTTT

d_gene: NA
j_gene: TRBJ2-1
v_gene: TRBV7-3
abundance: NA
CDR3aa: CASSPESAGHYNEQFF
CDR3nt: TGTGCCAGCAGCCCCGAGTCGGCGGGCCATTACAATGAGCAGTTCTTC

d_gene: NA
j_gene: TRBJ1-2
v_gene: TRBV29-1
abundance: NA
CDR3aa: CSGGGAQNGYTF
CDR3nt: TGCAGCGGGGGCGGAGCGCAAAATGGCTACACCTTC

d_gene: NA
j_gene: TRBJ1-2
v_gene: TRBV28
abundance: NA
CDR3aa: CASSLSQGAYGYTF
CDR3nt: TGTGCCAGCAGCCTATCTCAAGGAGCCTATGGCTACACCTTC

d_gene: NA
j_gene: TRBJ1-2
v_gene: TRBV18
abundance: NA
CDR3aa: CASSPRESHGYTF
CDR3nt: TGTGCCAGCTCACCACGGGAGAGTCATGGCTACACCTTC

d_gene: NA
j_gene: TRBJ1-6
v_gene: TRBV13
abundance: once
CDR3aa: CASSLGLSSYNSPLHF
CDR3nt: TGTGCCAGCAGCTTAGGCCTGAGCTCCTATAATTCACCCCTCCACTTT

d_gene: NA
j_gene: TRBJ2-1
v_gene: TRBV11-3
abundance: once
CDR3aa: CASSLGGLFGHDEQFF
CDR3nt: TGTGCCAGCAGCTTAGGGGGACTTTTTGGGCACGACGAGCAGTTCTTC

d_gene: TRBD1
j_gene: TRBJ1-5
v_gene: TRBV2
abundance: once
CDR3aa: CASRLQGNLNQPQHF
CDR3nt: TGTGCCAGCAGGTTACAGGGGAACCTCAATCAGCCCCAGCATTTT

d_gene: TRBD2
j_gene: TRBJ2-1
v_gene: TRBV5-4
abundance: NA
CDR3aa: CASKPLFHTSGRSDEQFF
CDR3nt: TGTGCCAGCAAACCCCTGTTTCATACTAGCGGGAGGTCTGATGAGCAGTTCTTC

d_gene: TRBD1
j_gene: TRBJ2-1
v_gene: TRBV6-5
abundance: NA
CDR3aa: CASRRTGPYNEQFF
CDR3nt: TGTGCCAGCAGGAGGACAGGGCCTTACAATGAGCAGTTCTTC

d_gene: NA
j_gene: TRBJ2-4
v_gene: TRBV18
abundance: NA
CDR3aa: CASSPFGEIENIQYF
CDR3nt: TGTGCCAGCTCACCATTCGGGGAGATCGAAAACATTCAGTACTTC

d_gene: TRBD1
j_gene: TRBJ2-7
v_gene: TRBV5-6
abundance: NA
CDR3aa: CASRQGAREQYF
CDR3nt: TGTGCCAGCAGACAGGGGGCAAGGGAGCAGTACTTC

d_gene: NA
j_gene: TRBJ1-1
v_gene: TRBV7-2
abundance: NA
CDR3aa: CASSLVGGESNTEAFF
CDR3nt: TGTGCCAGCAGCTTAGTAGGGGGGGAATCGAACACTGAAGCTTTCTTT

d_gene: NA
j_gene: TRBJ1-3
v_gene: TRBV2
abundance: NA
CDR3aa: CASKGDGPGNTIYF
CDR3nt: TGTGCCAGCAAGGGGGACGGGCCTGGAAACACCATATATTTT

d_gene: TRBD2
j_gene: TRBJ2-3
v_gene: TRBV4-1
abundance: NA
CDR3aa: CASSQESPAGWADTQYF
CDR3nt: TGCGCCAGCAGCCAAGAGTCCCCAGCGGGGTGGGCAGATACGCAGTATTTT

d_gene: NA
j_gene: TRBJ2-7
v_gene: TRBV7-9
abundance: NA
CDR3aa: CASSLALAAYEQYF
CDR3nt: TGTGCCAGCAGCTTAGCGTTGGCAGCCTACGAGCAGTACTTC

d_gene: NA
j_gene: TRBJ1-1
v_gene: TRBV9
abundance: NA
CDR3aa: CASSVVQGNTEAFF
CDR3nt: TGTGCCAGCAGCGTAGTACAGGGTAACACTGAAGCTTTCTTT

d_gene: NA
j_gene: TRBJ2-7
v_gene: TRBV21-1
abundance: NA
CDR3aa: CASSSRRVTYEQYF
CDR3nt: TGTGCCAGCAGTTCGAGACGGGTCACCTACGAGCAGTACTTC

d_gene: NA
j_gene: TRBJ1-5
v_gene: TRBV18
abundance: few
CDR3aa: CASSPSGRVKNQPQHF
CDR3nt: TGTGCCAGCTCACCTTCGGGCAGGGTGAAGAATCAGCCCCAGCATTTT

d_gene: NA
j_gene: TRBJ2-3
v_gene: TRBV30
abundance: NA
CDR3aa: CAWSPSGTQYF
CDR3nt: TGTGCCTGGAGCCCCTCAGGGACGCAGTATTTT

d_gene: NA
j_gene: TRBJ2-7
v_gene: TRBV18
abundance: once
CDR3aa: CASSPGQEQYF
CDR3nt: TGTGCCAGCTCACCAGGACAGGAGCAGTACTTC

d_gene: TRBD2
j_gene: TRBJ2-3
v_gene: TRBV6-4
abundance: NA
CDR3aa: CASSWQAGASTDTQYF
CDR3nt: TGTGCCAGCAGTTGGCAAGCGGGAGCCAGCACAGATACGCAGTATTTT